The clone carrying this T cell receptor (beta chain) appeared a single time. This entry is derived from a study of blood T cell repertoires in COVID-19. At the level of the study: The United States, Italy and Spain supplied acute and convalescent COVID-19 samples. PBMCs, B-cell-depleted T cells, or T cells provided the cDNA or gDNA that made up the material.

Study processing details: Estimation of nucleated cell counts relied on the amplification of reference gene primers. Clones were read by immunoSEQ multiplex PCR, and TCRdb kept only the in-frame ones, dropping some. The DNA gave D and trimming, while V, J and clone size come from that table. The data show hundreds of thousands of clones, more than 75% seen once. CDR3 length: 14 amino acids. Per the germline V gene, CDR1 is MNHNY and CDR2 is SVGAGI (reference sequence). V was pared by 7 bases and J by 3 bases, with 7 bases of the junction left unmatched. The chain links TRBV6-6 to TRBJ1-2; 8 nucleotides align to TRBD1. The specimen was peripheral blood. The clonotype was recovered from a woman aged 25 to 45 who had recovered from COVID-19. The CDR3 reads CASTMDREYYGYTF. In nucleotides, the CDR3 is TGTGCCAGCACTATGGACAGGGAATACTATGGCTACACCTTC.